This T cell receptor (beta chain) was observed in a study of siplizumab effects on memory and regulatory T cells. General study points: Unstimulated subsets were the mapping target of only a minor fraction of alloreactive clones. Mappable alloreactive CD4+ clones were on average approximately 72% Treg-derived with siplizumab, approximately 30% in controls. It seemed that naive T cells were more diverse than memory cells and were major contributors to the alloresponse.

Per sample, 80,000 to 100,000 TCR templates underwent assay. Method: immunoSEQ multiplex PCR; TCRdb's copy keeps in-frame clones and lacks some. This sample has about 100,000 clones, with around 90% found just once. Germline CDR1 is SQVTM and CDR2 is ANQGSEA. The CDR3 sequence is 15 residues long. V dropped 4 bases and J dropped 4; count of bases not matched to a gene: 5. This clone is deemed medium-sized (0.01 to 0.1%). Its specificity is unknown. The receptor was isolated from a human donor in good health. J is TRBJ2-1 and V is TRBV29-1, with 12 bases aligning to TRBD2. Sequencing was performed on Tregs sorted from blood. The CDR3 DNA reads TGCAGCGTTGCCTGGACTAGCGGGAATTACAATGAGCAGTTCTTC. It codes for CSVAWTSGNYNEQFF.